The rows below give T cell receptor beta chains drawn from one sample of a study of T cell clones after liver transplantation. Assay used: immunoSEQ multiplex PCR; TCRdb lists only in-frame clones, some missing. The sample yields roughly 67,000 clones, 90% to 95% seen once. Here the sequenced sample was CD4+ T cells from blood, taken about 25 months after liver transplant. These TCRs come from a human patient who received a liver transplant. The graft donor may have given rise to some T cells. CDR3s include the opening cysteine and the closing phenylalanine or tryptophan. D genes are given only for firm matches. Only some rows state a clone size, as once, few, many or a class for expanded clones.

>TRBJ2-1|TRBV15|TRBD2|-
TGTGCCACCAGCAGAGATCACGGCGGGAGGGGTAATGAGCAGTTCTTC
CATSRDHGGRGNEQFF
>TRBJ2-1|TRBV14|TRBD1|-
TGTGCCAGCAGCCAAAGAACCGGCCGGGACAGGGGGTACAATGAGCAGTTCTTC
CASSQRTGRDRGYNEQFF
>TRBJ2-7|TRBV5-1|-|once
TGCGCCAGCAGCTACCGGGAAATGTACGAGCAGTACTTC
CASSYREMYEQYF
>TRBJ2-3|TRBV7-3|TRBD2|-
TGTGCCAGCAGCTTAGGGCCCCCCCTGGCGGGAGGAACAGATACGCAGTATTTT
CASSLGPPLAGGTDTQYF
>TRBJ1-4|TRBV5-1|-|-
TGCGCCAGCAGCTTGGGACAGATTAATGAAAAACTGTTTTTT
CASSLGQINEKLFF
>TRBJ2-3|TRBV25-1|TRBD2|-
TGTGCCAGCACCCCGGGACTAGCGGGAGATACGCAGTATTTT
CASTPGLAGDTQYF
>TRBJ2-5|TRBV11-2|TRBD2|-
TGTGCCAGCAGCCCATCCAGCGGGACTGAGACCCAGTACTTC
CASSPSSGTETQYF
>TRBJ2-2|TRBV5-1|-|-
TGCGCCAGCAGCTTGTCGAGTCAGGGGATAAACACCGGGGAGCTGTTTTTT
CASSLSSQGINTGELFF
>TRBJ1-3|TRBV11-3|-|-
TGTGCCAGCAGCACAGGGACGTACTCTGGAAACACCATATATTTT
CASSTGTYSGNTIYF
>TRBJ2-5|TRBV11-2|-|-
TGTGCCAGCACCCCGGGGGCTAGCGGCCAAGAGACCCAGTACTTC
CASTPGASGQETQYF
>TRBJ1-2|TRBV12-5|-|-
TGTGCTAGTGCCCGGGGCCTAGCTAACTATGGCTACACCTTC
CASARGLANYGYTF
>TRBJ2-5|TRBV19|TRBD2|-
TGTGCCAGTAGTATAGACGCGGGAGGAGGTTTAAAGACCCAGTACTTC
CASSIDAGGGLKTQYF
>TRBJ2-5|TRBV5-1|TRBD1|-
TGCGCCTGCCGAGGCGGGGCGAGGGACAGGCAAGAGACCCAGTACTTC
CACRGGARDRQETQYF
>TRBJ1-2|TRBV4-3|-|once
TGCGCCAGCAGCACGACGACATCCTCGGGGTATGGCTACACCTTC
CASSTTTSSGYGYTF
>TRBJ1-4|TRBV5-1|TRBD1|-
TGCGCCAGCAGATCCGGGACAGCTAATGAAAAACTGTTTTTT
CASRSGTANEKLFF
>TRBJ2-5|TRBV9|TRBD2|-
TGTGCCAGCAGCGTAGTCGGAGGGGAGGGAGAGACCCAGTACTTC
CASSVVGGEGETQYF
>TRBJ2-5|TRBV2|-|-
TGTGCCAGCAGTGAATGGGACCCCCCAAAGGGGGAGACCCAGTACTTC
CASSEWDPPKGETQYF
>TRBJ1-1|TRBV4-2|-|-
TGTGCCAGCAGCCAAGTCACTTCGGGGGTGAACACTGAAGCTTTCTTT
CASSQVTSGVNTEAFF
>TRBJ2-4|TRBV29-1|-|-
TGCAGCGTTGAAGAAGGGGGAAAGGCCAAAAACATTCAGTACTTC
CSVEEGGKAKNIQYF
>TRBJ2-1|TRBV28|-|-
TGTGCCAGCAGTCCAGAGCCTAACTCCTACAATGAGCAGTTCTTC
CASSPEPNSYNEQFF
>TRBJ1-4|TRBV5-3|TRBD1|-
TGTGCCAGAAGCTTAGCCCGTCCGGGACAGGGGTATACTAATGAAAAACTGTTTTTT
CARSLARPGQGYTNEKLFF
>TRBJ2-5|TRBV5-1|-|-
TGCGCCAGCAGCTTGGGATTGCGCTCTCGTAGGGAAGAGACCCAGTACTTC
CASSLGLRSRREETQYF
>TRBJ2-2|TRBV5-6|-|-
TGTGCCAGCAGTTATTCGAGTGGCAACACCGGGGAGCTGTTTTTT
CASSYSSGNTGELFF
>TRBJ2-1|TRBV27|-|-
TGTGCCAGCAGCCCCGGCGGGCTGACCTACAATGAGCAGTTCTTC
CASSPGGLTYNEQFF
>TRBJ2-7|TRBV28|-|-
TGTGCCAGCACGGGAGACCCCTACGAGCAGTACTTC
CASTGDPYEQYF
>TRBJ2-5|TRBV7-2|-|-
TGTGCCAGCAGCCCTGGGCTCGCCGGGACCCAGTACTTC
CASSPGLAGTQYF
>TRBJ2-1|TRBV10-3|-|-
TGTGCCATCAGTGAGACCAGCTACAATGAGCAGTTCTTC
CAISETSYNEQFF
>TRBJ2-3|TRBV15|TRBD2|-
TGTGCCACCAGCAGCGACAGGACTAGCGGCAGCACAGATACGCAGTATTTT
CATSSDRTSGSTDTQYF
>TRBJ2-1|TRBV25-1|TRBD2|-
TGTGCCTCAGGAGGCCTAGCGGATTACAATGAGCAGTTCTTC
CASGGLADYNEQFF